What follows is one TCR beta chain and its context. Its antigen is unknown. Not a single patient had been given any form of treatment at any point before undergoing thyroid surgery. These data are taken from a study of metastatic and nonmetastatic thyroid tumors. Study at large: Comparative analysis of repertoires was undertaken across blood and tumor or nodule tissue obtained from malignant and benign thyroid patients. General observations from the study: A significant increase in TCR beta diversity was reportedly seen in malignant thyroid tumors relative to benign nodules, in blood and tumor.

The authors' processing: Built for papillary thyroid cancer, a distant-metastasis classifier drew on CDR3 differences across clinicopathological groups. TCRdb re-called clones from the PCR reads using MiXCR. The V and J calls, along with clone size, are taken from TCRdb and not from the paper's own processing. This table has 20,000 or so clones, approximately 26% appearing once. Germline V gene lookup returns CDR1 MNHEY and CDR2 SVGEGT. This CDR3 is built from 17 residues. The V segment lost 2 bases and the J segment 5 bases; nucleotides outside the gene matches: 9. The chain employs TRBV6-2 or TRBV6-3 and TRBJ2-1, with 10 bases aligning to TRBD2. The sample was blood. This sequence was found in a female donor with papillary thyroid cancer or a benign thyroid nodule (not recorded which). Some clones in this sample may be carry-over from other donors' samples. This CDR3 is CASSYLYSGRSHNEQFF. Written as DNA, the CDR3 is TGTGCCAGCAGTTACCTTTATAGCGGGAGGTCCCACAATGAGCAGTTCTTC.